The 8 T cell receptor beta chains presented below share a single source sample, sequenced in a study of blood T cell repertoires in COVID-19. Profiling relied on immunoSEQ multiplex PCR, and the TCRdb table lists in-frame clones only, not all of them. There are around 450,000 clones in the sample; 75% to 90% occur only once, and 4% to 4.5% lies in the top ten. Material for sequencing was peripheral blood. These receptors originate from a woman aged 30 to 39 with acute or convalescent COVID-19.

The chain combines TRBV29-1 with TRBJ2-7; D is perhaps TRBD1 (5 bases). The V and J ends lost 3 bases and 7 bases respectively, with 13 bases between them. Germline V CDR1 and CDR2: SQVTM, ANQGSEA. The CDR3 runs 12 residues. The CDR3 sequence is CSVDVDTREQYF. The DNA for the CDR3 is TGCAGCGTTGATGTGGACACCAGGGAGCAGTACTTC.

The chain uses TRBV7-6 and TRBJ1-5; D call uncertain. The CDR3 is made up of 16 amino acids. Trimming removed 4 bases at V and 0 bases at J, with 13 bases between. CDR1 and CDR2 from the germline V gene are SGHVS and FNYEAQ. CDR3 sequence: CASSSSLPISNQPQHF. Here the CDR3 DNA reads TGTGCCAGCAGCTCAAGTCTACCGATTAGCAATCAGCCCCAGCATTTT.

V and J are TRBV15 and TRBJ2-5; TRBD2 aligns across 8 bases. Trimming removed 0 bases from V and 5 bases from J; junction bases left unmatched: 5. The germline V gene encodes CDR1 LNHNV and CDR2 YYDKDF (reference sequence). This CDR3 region has 15 residues. The CDR3 loop reads CATSRDGSGVETQYF. The CDR3 nucleotides read TGTGCCACCAGCAGAGATGGTAGCGGGGTGGAGACCCAGTACTTC.

V usage is TRBV15 and J usage is TRBJ2-1; a possible D gene is TRBD2 (5 bases). This CDR3 region has 14 residues. V shed 3 bases and J shed 3 bases, with 9 bases lying between them. Germline CDR1 is LNHNV and CDR2 is YYDKDF (reference sequence). DNA for the CDR3: TGTGCCACCAGCAGGGCGGGCAACTACAATGAGCAGTTCTTC. Its protein is CATSRAGNYNEQFF. Full variable domain (missing parts from reference TRBV15 and TRBJ2-1): DAMVIQNPRYQVTQFGKPVTLSCSQTLNHNVMYWYQQKSSQAPKLLFHYYDKDFNNEADTPDNFQSRRPNTSFCFLDIRSPGLGDTAMYLCATSRAGNYNEQFFGPGTRLTVL.

The chain has TRBV9 and TRBJ2-2; 7 positions match TRBD2. The CDR3 runs to 16 residues. Trimming cost V 0 bases and J 7 bases; bases outside gene matches: 9. The germline V gene has CDR1 SGDLS and CDR2 YYNGEE. The CDR3 DNA sequence: TGTGCCAGCAGCGTAGAGTTCGGGGGGAGGAGCGGGGAGCTGTTTTTT. It encodes CASSVEFGGRSGELFF.

The chain combines TRBV6-1 with TRBJ2-5; a weak D match, TRBD1 (5 bases). The CDR3 length is 13 residues. Germline loops: CDR1 MNHNS, CDR2 SASEGT. V lost 3 bases, J lost 4 bases, and 9 bases lay in between. In DNA form, the CDR3 reads TGTGCCAGCAGTGATTTAGGGGTAGAGACCCAGTACTTC. Encoded protein: CASSDLGVETQYF.

The chain recombines TRBV27 with TRBJ1-5; no clear D. Looked up from germline, CDR1 is MNHEY and CDR2 is SMNVEV (reference sequence). The CDR3 consists of 15 residues. V lost 2 bases to trimming and J lost 2 bases, with 10 bases between them. CDR3 sequence: CASSLEGIGNQPQHF. The DNA for the CDR3 is TGTGCCAGCAGTTTAGAGGGAATCGGCAATCAGCCCCAGCATTTT.

The CDR3 DNA follows: TGTGCCAGCAGCTTAGAGACCAGACGACAGGATGAGCAGTTCTTC. It is translated as CASSLETRRQDEQFF. V and J are TRBV7-9 and TRBJ2-1, with a weak D call TRBD1 (6 bases). The CDR3 runs 15 residues. The V gene lost 1 base and the J gene lost 8 bases, with 15 bases spanning the gap. Germline assignment: CDR1 SEHNR and CDR2 FQNEAQ (reference sequence).